Given below is one T cell receptor (beta chain) in context. As yet, its antigen is unknown. The CDR3 is 15 residues long. Germline-derived CDR1 and CDR2 are MGHRA and YSYEKL. V dropped 1 base and J dropped 0; count of bases not matched to a gene: 2. The source of the sample is a study of T cell responses to AZD1222 COVID-19 vaccine. The data were produced by immunoSEQ multiplex PCR, yet TCRdb's version contains in-frame clones alone and is incomplete. The sample holds 95,000 to 110,000 clones, around nine tenths seen once. General observations from the study: Nearly half of the spike-specific TCRs reportedly recognize variant regions that carry no mutations. It was only a handful of AZD1222 recipients who were seropositive at baseline. Only after the peak T cell response were repertoires sampled.

This clonotype originated in an adult in good health. This specimen consisted of peripheral blood, obtained on day 0 of AZD1222 vaccination. This chain joins TRBV4-1 and TRBJ1-1; TRBD1 matches 7 bases. The CDR3 is CASSQVQGMNTEAFF. CDR3 sequence (DNA): TGCGCCAGCAGCCAAGTACAGGGGATGAACACTGAAGCTTTCTTT.